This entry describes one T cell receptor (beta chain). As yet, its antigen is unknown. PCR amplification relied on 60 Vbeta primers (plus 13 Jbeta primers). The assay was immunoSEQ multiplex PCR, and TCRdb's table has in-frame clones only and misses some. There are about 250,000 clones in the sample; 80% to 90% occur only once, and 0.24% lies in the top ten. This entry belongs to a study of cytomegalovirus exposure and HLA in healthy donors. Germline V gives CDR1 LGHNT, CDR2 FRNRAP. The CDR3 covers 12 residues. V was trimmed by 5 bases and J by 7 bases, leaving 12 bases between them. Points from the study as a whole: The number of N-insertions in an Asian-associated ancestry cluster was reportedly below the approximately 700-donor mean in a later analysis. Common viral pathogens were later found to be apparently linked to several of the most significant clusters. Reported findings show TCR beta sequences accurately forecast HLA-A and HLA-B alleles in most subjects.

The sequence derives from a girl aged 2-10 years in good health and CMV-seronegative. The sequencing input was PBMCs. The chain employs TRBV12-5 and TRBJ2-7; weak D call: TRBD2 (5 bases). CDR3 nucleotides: TGTGCTAGTGGTGTGCCAGGCGGGGAGCAGTACTTC. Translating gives CASGVPGGEQYF.